These 22 T cell receptor beta chains share one sample of origin, sequenced in a study of blood T cell repertoires in COVID-19. Clones were sequenced by immunoSEQ multiplex PCR, and TCRdb holds only the in-frame ones, with some missing. The table lists hundreds of thousands of clones, 88% of them singletons. Material for sequencing was PBMCs or T cells enriched from blood (not recorded which). The receptors stem from a woman under 30 who had been exposed to COVID-19.

CDR3: CASSWDRVTGELFF. The CDR3 DNA reads as TGTGCCAGCAGCTGGGACAGGGTAACCGGGGAGCTGTTTTTT. The V gene is TRBV6-5, the J gene TRBJ2-2, with 9 bases lining up with TRBD1. Germline V gene sequence: CDR1 MNHEY, CDR2 SVGAGI. The CDR3 has 14 residues. With 6 bases clipped from V and 5 bases from J, the junction kept 4 bases outside the gene matches.

The chain links TRBV21-1 to TRBJ2-1; the table gives TRBD1 as D, unverified against the DNA. TRBV21-1 is a recognized pseudogene. The CDR3 consists of 13 residues. The CDR3 reads CASSLGLLNEQFF. CDR3 nucleotides: TGTGCCAGTTCTCTGGGGCTTTTAAATGAGCAGTTCTTC.

This clone was detected once. The chain employs TRBV12-3 or TRBV12-4 and TRBJ2-7; 7 bases map to TRBD2. The CDR3 extends over 13 amino acids. Unmatched junction bases numbered 7, after V lost 6 bases and J lost 5 bases. The CDR3 region is CASSIGGRNEQYF. The CDR3 nucleotides are TGTGCCAGCAGCATCGGGGGGAGGAACGAGCAGTACTTC.

The CDR3 coding sequence is TGTGCCAGCAGCCGCGCAGAGGGACAGGGGGCTCAAGGCACTGAAGCTTTCTTT. This gives the protein CASSRAEGQGAQGTEAFF. The chain employs TRBV9 and TRBJ1-1, with TRBD1 identical over 12 bases. This CDR3 has 18 amino acids. Germline values: CDR1 SGDLS, CDR2 YYNGEE. V shed 4 bases and J 4 bases; nucleotides not matched to a gene: 14.

This rearrangement joins TRBV19 to TRBJ1-5; D gene unclear. The ends were cut back, 7 bases at V and 0 bases at J, with 13 bases in the middle. The germline gives CDR1 LNHDA, CDR2 SQIVND (reference sequence). The CDR3 totals 15 residues. The CDR3 nucleotides read TGTGCCAGTACTACCCAGTGGGCTAGCAATCAGCCCCAGCATTTT. Translation: CASTTQWASNQPQHF.

The chain has TRBV5-1 and TRBJ2-1, with TRBD2 identical over 13 bases. Germline V gene lookup returns CDR1 SGHRS and CDR2 YFSETQ. J was trimmed by 6 bases and V by 3 bases; bases with no gene match: 6. The CDR3 covers 16 residues. The CDR3 sequence is CASSSTGTSGVNEQFF. In DNA form, the CDR3 reads TGCGCCAGCAGCTCAACCGGGACTAGCGGGGTCAATGAGCAGTTCTTC.

The chain is built from TRBV5-4 and TRBJ1-6; 9 bases map to TRBD1. CDR1 SGHNT and CDR2 YYREEE come from the germline V gene (reference sequence). The ends lost 3 bases at V and 6 bases at J; junction bases unmatched: 4. The length of the CDR3 is 15 residues. CDR3 nucleotide sequence: TGTGCCAGCAGCTACCGGGACAGGGCTAATTCACCCCTCCACTTT. It specifies CASSYRDRANSPLHF. Looking up the rest from reference TRBV5-4 and TRBJ1-6 gives the full variable domain: ETGVTQSPTHLIKTRGQQVTLRCSSQSGHNTVSWYQQALGQGPQFIFQYYREEENGRGNFPPRFSGLQFPNYSSELNVNALELDDSALYLCASSYRDRANSPLHFGNGTRLTVT.

The chain uses TRBV28 and TRBJ2-7, with D possibly TRBD2 on 6 matching bases. The germline gives CDR1 MDHEN, CDR2 SYDVKM. Deletions cut 5 bases from V and 2 bases from J, with 19 bases between. The CDR3 runs to 16 residues. This chain's CDR3 is CASSPGRGLTAYEQYF. The CDR3, as DNA: TGTGCCAGCAGTCCTGGCAGAGGACTAACCGCCTACGAGCAGTACTTC.

This chain connects TRBV3-1 (or the pseudogene TRBV3-2) to TRBJ2-3; 9 nucleotides agree with TRBD2. Trimming at V came to 4 bases and at J to 0 bases, leaving 5 bases not matched to a gene. This CDR3 region has 16 residues. CDR1 is LGHDT and CDR2 is YNNKEL in the germline V gene (reference sequence). The CDR3 sequence: CASSRGLAVSTDTQYF. The CDR3 DNA reads TGTGCCAGCAGCCGGGGACTAGCCGTCAGCACAGATACGCAGTATTTT.

V is TRBV7-9 and J is TRBJ1-4; D uncertain. This CDR3 contains 15 residues. V was clipped by 5 bases and J by 0 bases, with 10 bases between them. CDR1 and CDR2 (germline): SEHNR, FQNEAQ (reference sequence). CDR3 loop: CASSPTRSTNEKLFF. CDR3 bases: TGTGCCAGCAGCCCTACCCGGTCAACTAATGAAAAACTGTTTTTT.

The V call is TRBV27, the J call TRBJ2-5; 13 bases map to TRBD2. From germline, CDR1 is MNHEY and CDR2 SMNVEV (reference sequence). Trimming removed 8 bases from V and 4 bases from J; junction bases left unmatched: 10. CDR3 length equals 16 residues. The CDR3 coding sequence is TGTGCCAGCGGATTCCATGGACTAGCGGGAGCAGAGACCCAGTACTTC. Translation gives CASGFHGLAGAETQYF.

This clone was recorded a few times. The chain links TRBV13 to TRBJ2-1, with 8 nucleotides matching TRBD1. The CDR3 spans 14 residues. After removal of 5 bases from V and 5 bases from J, the junction contained 5 bases not matched to a gene. The germline V gene has CDR1 PRHDT and CDR2 FYEKMQ (reference sequence). The CDR3 DNA reads as TGTGCCAGCAGCGAAGGACAGGGACACAATGAGCAGTTCTTC. It specifies CASSEGQGHNEQFF.

The gene calls are TRBV3-1 (or the pseudogene TRBV3-2) and TRBJ2-3, with D perhaps matching TRBD1 (5 bases). V dropped 3 bases and J dropped 1 base, with 8 bases sitting between them. Germline CDR1 is LGHDT and CDR2 is YNNKEL (reference sequence). The CDR3 is 14 amino acids. As DNA, the CDR3 is TGTGCCAGCAGCCAGACAGAAGGCACAGATACGCAGTATTTT. Amino acid sequence: CASSQTEGTDTQYF.

The V and J genes are TRBV5-5 and TRBJ1-4, with unresolved D. V lost 1 base, J lost 1 base, and 17 bases lay in between. The CDR3 runs to 18 residues. Germline lookup yields CDR1 SGHKS and CDR2 YYEKEE (reference sequence). CDR3 DNA sequence: TGTGCCAGCAGCTTGAATTGGGCAGCGGGAGGAACTAATGAAAAACTGTTTTTT. It specifies CASSLNWAAGGTNEKLFF.

This clone was recorded only once. The rearrangement uses TRBV6-5 and TRBJ2-7, with 7 bases that match TRBD1. The CDR3 loop spans 15 amino acids. Germline V CDR1 and CDR2: MNHEY, SVGAGI. J lost 2 bases, V lost 1 base, and 5 bases had no gene match. The CDR3, as DNA: TGTGCCAGCAGTTACTGGAAGGGACAGACCTACGAGCAGTACTTC. As protein: CASSYWKGQTYEQYF.

V usage is TRBV29-1 and J usage is TRBJ2-3; TRBD1 matches at 12 bases. The CDR3 has 15 amino acids. Germline V gene sequence: CDR1 SQVTM, CDR2 ANQGSEA. Unmatched junction bases numbered 8, after V lost 6 bases and J lost 4 bases. The DNA for the CDR3 is TGCAGCGTCTATGGGGGACAGGGGGCTCCAGATACGCAGTATTTT. Encoded protein: CSVYGGQGAPDTQYF.

The chain is built from TRBV5-4 and TRBJ2-7; 9 bases agree with TRBD2. CDR1 is SGHNT, CDR2 YYREEE, per germline (reference sequence). This CDR3 region has 14 residues. V lost 3 bases, J lost 2 bases, and 3 bases stayed unmatched. CDR3 in DNA: TGTGCCAGCAGCTGGGGCGGGGGGGCCTACGAGCAGTACTTC. It is translated as CASSWGGGAYEQYF.

The chain employs TRBV6-5 and TRBJ1-5; a weak D match, TRBD1 (5 bases). This CDR3 is 14 amino acids long. CDR1 is MNHEY, CDR2 SVGAGI, per germline. The ends were cut back, 7 bases at V and 9 bases at J, with 19 bases in the middle. The CDR3 nucleotides are TGTGCCAGCATCACGGGGGATTCGAGTGGGCCCCAGCATTTT. Amino acids: CASITGDSSGPQHF.

The chain couples TRBV28 to TRBJ1-5, with D unclear. From germline, CDR1 is MDHEN and CDR2 SYDVKM. V gave up 6 bases and J gave up 7 bases, with 10 bases separating them. This CDR3 comprises 12 residues. CDR3 DNA: TGTGCCAGCAGCTTCTTTGGCCAGCCCCAGCATTTT. It codes for CASSFFGQPQHF. Using reference TRBV28 and TRBJ1-5 for the parts outside the CDR3, the full variable domain is DVKVTQSSRYLVKRTGEKVFLECVQDMDHENMFWYRQDPGLGLRLIYFSYDVKMKEKGDIPEGYSVSREKKERFSLILESASTNQTSMYLCASSFFGQPQHFGDGTRLSIL.

The V call is TRBV28, the J call TRBJ1-3; D is undetermined. The CDR3 consists of 14 residues. Trimming shortened V by 4 bases and J by 2 bases, and 9 bases separated the two germline ends. The germline V gene has CDR1 MDHEN and CDR2 SYDVKM. The CDR3 region is CASSSPGTGNTIYF. The CDR3 region has the DNA TGTGCCAGCAGTTCCCCGGGGACTGGAAACACCATATATTTT.

This clone was seen just once. The chain employs TRBV4-3 and TRBJ2-7; 10 nucleotides match TRBD1. This CDR3 has 17 residues. V lost 1 base to trimming and J lost 4 bases; unmatched junction nucleotides: 10. Per germline, CDR1 LGHNA and CDR2 YSLEER. The CDR3 DNA is TGCGCCAGCAGCCAAGCAAGGGGGACAGGGGCAACTTACGAGCAGTACTTC. Encoded protein: CASSQARGTGATYEQYF.

V and J are TRBV5-1 and TRBJ2-1; TRBD2 matches 11 bases. The junction had 8 bases not matched to a gene; V was cut back by 4 bases and J by 5 bases. Germline values: CDR1 SGHRS, CDR2 YFSETQ. The CDR3 loop spans 16 amino acids. Written as DNA, the CDR3 is TGCGCCAGCAGCGGAGACCTGGGACTAGCGGACAATGAGCAGTTCTTC. Translated, it gives CASSGDLGLADNEQFF.